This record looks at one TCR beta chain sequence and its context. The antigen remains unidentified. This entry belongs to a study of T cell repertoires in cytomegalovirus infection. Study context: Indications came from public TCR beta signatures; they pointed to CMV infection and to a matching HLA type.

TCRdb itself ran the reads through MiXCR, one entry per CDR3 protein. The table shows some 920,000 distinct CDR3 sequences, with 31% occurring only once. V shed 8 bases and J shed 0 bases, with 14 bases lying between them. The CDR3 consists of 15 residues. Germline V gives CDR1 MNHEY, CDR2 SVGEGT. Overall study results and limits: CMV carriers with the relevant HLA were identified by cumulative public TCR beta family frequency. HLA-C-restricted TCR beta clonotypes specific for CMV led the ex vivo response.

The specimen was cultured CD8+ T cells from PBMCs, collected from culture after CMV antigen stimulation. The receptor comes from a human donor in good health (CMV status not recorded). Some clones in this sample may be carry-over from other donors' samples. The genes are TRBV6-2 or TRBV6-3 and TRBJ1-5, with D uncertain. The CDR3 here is CASGVSVHSNQPQHF. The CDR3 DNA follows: TGTGCCAGCGGAGTCTCGGTTCATAGCAATCAGCCCCAGCATTTT.